One sample yielded the 4 T cell receptor beta chains listed below, sequenced in a study of blood T cell repertoires in COVID-19. Produced via immunoSEQ multiplex PCR; TCRdb's table is partial and in-frame only. The sample contains a few hundred thousand clones, approximately 89% of which appear only once. Material for sequencing was peripheral blood. These TCRs come from a woman aged 45-60 years with COVID-19, enrolled during active disease.

This chain uses TRBV6-6 with TRBJ1-6, with TRBD1 identical over 8 bases. Per germline, CDR1 MNHNY and CDR2 SVGAGI (reference sequence). This CDR3 comprises 14 residues. J lost 9 bases, V lost 5 bases, and 6 bases had no gene match. CDR3 amino acids: CASSPDRAPSPLHF. For the CDR3, the DNA is TGTGCCAGCAGTCCGGACAGGGCCCCTTCACCCCTCCACTTT.

The V and J genes are TRBV27 and TRBJ1-5; D is unresolved. Germline V gene lookup returns CDR1 MNHEY and CDR2 SMNVEV (reference sequence). The CDR3 contains 15 residues. The V end was cut by 0 bases, the J end by 5 bases, with 11 bases between. CDR3: CASSLSSTSDQPQHF. CDR3 sequence (DNA): TGTGCCAGCAGTTTATCGTCGACTTCAGATCAGCCCCAGCATTTT.

V and J are TRBV5-8 and TRBJ1-6; D gene unclear. V was shortened by 4 bases and J by 0 bases, with 11 bases between the two germline ends. Germline V lookup: CDR1 SGHTS, CDR2 YDEGEE. The CDR3 has 16 amino acids. The chain's CDR3 is CASSPVGISYNSPLHF. The DNA for the CDR3 is TGTGCCAGCAGCCCGGTCGGGATCTCCTATAATTCACCCCTCCACTTT.

V and J are TRBV19 and TRBJ1-1, with 9 nucleotides matching TRBD1. The J segment lost 0 bases and the V segment lost 5 bases, leaving 10 bases of the junction unmatched. Looked up from germline, CDR1 is LNHDA and CDR2 is SQIVND (reference sequence). CDR3 size: 17 residues. The CDR3 DNA is TGTGCCAGTAGTCCCGGGACAGGGTACGAAATGAACACTGAAGCTTTCTTT. The encoded protein is CASSPGTGYEMNTEAFF.